These 5 T cell receptor beta chains were sequenced from one sample in a study of breast tumors, draining lymph nodes, adjacent tissues listed by TCRdb under 2016. Preparation of the library involved multiplex PCR. Sequencing took place on an Illumina HiSeq 2000. In-frame beta chains were kept once TCRdb had trimmed the public reads at Q25 with fastp and called clones with MiXCR. Each entry merges the rows of one CDR3 protein and shows their most common DNA and genes. For this sample there are 120,000 or so distinct CDR3 sequences; nearly 20% appear just once. Around 3.5% of the sample belongs to the ten largest clones. The axillary draining lymph nodes of breast cancer patients were the source of the lymph node samples. Sequenced material: axillary lymph node tissue. These TCRs come from a female donor with breast cancer. Some clones in this sample may be carry-over from other donors' samples.

This clonotype was counted ten times or more. V gene TRBV5-6 combines with J gene TRBJ1-6; 7 bases map to TRBD1. J lost 6 bases, V lost 5 bases, and 8 bases had no gene match. CDR3 size: 15 residues. From germline, CDR1 is SGHDT and CDR2 YYEEEE. Here the CDR3 reads CASRKRDRGNSPLHF. The CDR3 nucleotides read TGTGCCAGCAGAAAACGGGACAGAGGTAATTCACCCCTCCACTTT.

V gene TRBV18 combines with J gene TRBJ1-3; 9 bases are a match to TRBD1. CDR3 length equals 11 residues. J was trimmed by 11 bases and V by 4 bases; bases with no gene match: 0. CDR1 KGHSH and CDR2 LQKENI come from the germline V gene. In nucleotides, the CDR3 is TGTGCCAGCTCACGGGACAGGGCCATATATTTT. Encoded protein: CASSRDRAIYF. The whole variable domain, filled in from reference TRBV18 and TRBJ1-3, reads NAGVMQNPRHLVRRRGQEARLRCSPMKGHSHVYWYRQLPEEGLKFMVYLQKENIIDESGMPKERFSAEFPKEGPSILRIQQVVRGDSAAYFCASSRDRAIYFGEGSWLTVV.

This clonotype was observed many times. The V gene is TRBV30, the J gene TRBJ2-7; D remains unclear. The length of the CDR3 is 13 residues. Looked up from germline, CDR1 is GTSNPN and CDR2 is SVGIG (reference sequence). V dropped 2 bases and J dropped 4 bases, with 12 bases sitting between them. This CDR3 reads CAWSLQTGYEQYF. CDR3 bases: TGTGCCTGGAGTTTGCAGACCGGGTACGAGCAGTACTTC.

To note about this clonotype: The junction departs from germline at one end; a sequencing error may be responsible. The chain links TRBV20-1 to TRBJ2-4, with 9 bases aligning to TRBD2. Germline V gene sequence: CDR1 DFQATT, CDR2 SNEGSKA (reference sequence). This CDR3 spans 13 amino acids. Here the CDR3 DNA reads TGCAGTGCTAGAGCTGTACTAGCGGGCGCCGTATTTTTC. This sequence encodes CSARAVLAGAVFF.

Notes on this clonotype: Just one base apart from a much larger clone, this may be a read error. The J gene is TRBJ1-6, the V gene TRBV5-1; D not certain. V was shortened by 4 bases and J by 12 bases, with 23 bases between the two germline ends. The CDR3 has 16 amino acids. The germline gives CDR1 SGHRS, CDR2 YFSETQ. CDR3 bases: TGCGCCAGCAGCCCTCGCCCAGGCTCTATGGGTTTACCCCTCCACTTT. Its protein product is CASSPRPGSMGLPLHF.